The 13 T cell receptor beta chains presented below share a single source sample, sequenced in a study of cytomegalovirus exposure and HLA in healthy donors. This PCR relied on a set of 60 Vbeta primers and 13 Jbeta primers. Sequencing was performed with immunoSEQ multiplex PCR; in TCRdb, only in-frame clones are kept and a portion is missing. This repertoire shows some 130,000 clones, about 80% found once; its top ten account for 1%. Sequenced: PBMCs. These receptors were obtained from a man in his forties in good health and CMV-seronegative.

The V call is TRBV6-5, the J call TRBJ2-1; TRBD1 agrees at 8 bases. The V segment lost 7 bases and the J segment 4 bases; nucleotides outside the gene matches: 3. This CDR3 has 13 amino acids. Germline V CDR1 and CDR2: MNHEY, SVGAGI. DNA of the CDR3: TGTGCCAGCAAACAGGGGGGATACAATGAGCAGTTCTTC. This gives the protein CASKQGGYNEQFF.

This chain uses TRBV6-6 with TRBJ1-2; a possible D gene is TRBD1 (5 bases). V gave up 10 bases and J gave up 4 bases, with 19 bases separating them. CDR3 length equals 14 residues. Per germline, CDR1 MNHNY and CDR2 SVGAGI (reference sequence). CDR3 nucleotides: TGTGCCATCACTAACGGGGGGGTGTCCTATGGCTACACCTTC. Its translation: CAITNGGVSYGYTF.

The gene calls are TRBV28 and TRBJ1-2; D may be TRBD1 (6 bases). V dropped 1 base and J dropped 14 bases, with 17 bases sitting between them. The CDR3 loop spans 13 amino acids. CDR1 and CDR2 (germline): MDHEN, SYDVKM. CDR3 residues: CASSLFVTGSVTF. Here the CDR3 DNA reads TGTGCCAGCAGTTTATTTGTGACAGGATCTGTGACCTTC.

This chain links TRBV30 with TRBJ1-1, with unresolved D. The germline V and J ends were trimmed by 2 bases and 4 bases, with 8 bases remaining between them. Germline V gene data show CDR1 as GTSNPN and CDR2 as SVGIG (reference sequence). This CDR3 has 12 residues. The DNA for the CDR3 is TGTGCCTGGAGTCGCCATAGCACTGAAGCTTTCTTT. Its translation is CAWSRHSTEAFF. The full variable domain, with the rest looked up from reference TRBV30 and TRBJ1-1, is SQTIHQWPATLVQPVGSPLSLECTVEGTSNPNLYWYRQAAGRGLQLLFYSVGIGQISSEVPQNLSASRPQDRQFILSSKKLLLSDSGFYLCAWSRHSTEAFFGQGTRLTVV.

This chain uses TRBV2 with TRBJ1-5, with a weak D call TRBD1 (5 bases). V lost 0 bases to trimming and J lost 6 bases, with 12 bases between them. The CDR3 covers 15 residues. The germline CDR1 and CDR2 sequences are SNHLY and FYNNEI. The CDR3 is CASSEASGFGQPQHF. Written as DNA, the CDR3 is TGTGCCAGCAGTGAAGCATCAGGGTTCGGTCAGCCCCAGCATTTT.

The V call is TRBV5-1, the J call TRBJ2-1; D is perhaps TRBD2 (6 bases). Per germline, CDR1 SGHRS and CDR2 YFSETQ. This CDR3 spans 14 amino acids. The V end was cut by 2 bases, the J end by 2 bases, with 8 bases between. The CDR3 sequence is CASSFGGTYNEQFF. CDR3 nucleotides: TGCGCCAGCAGCTTCGGGGGAACCTACAATGAGCAGTTCTTC.

The chain is built from TRBV4-1 and TRBJ1-4; 8 nucleotides line up with TRBD1. Germline lookup yields CDR1 MGHRA and CDR2 YSYEKL. The CDR3 covers 15 residues. Losses at the gene ends were 2 bases for V and 6 bases for J; bases not matched to a gene: 5. CDR3 protein: CASSQRAGGHEKLFF. The CDR3 bases are TGCGCCAGCAGCCAACGGGCAGGGGGCCATGAAAAACTGTTTTTT.

CDR3 coding DNA: TGTGCCAGCAGCGAAGGGACAGGCGGCTCCGAGCAGTACTTC. The encoded protein is CASSEGTGGSEQYF. This chain connects TRBV7-9 to TRBJ2-7; TRBD1 matches 8 bases. The CDR3 runs 14 residues. Germline V gene lookup returns CDR1 SEHNR and CDR2 FQNEAQ (reference sequence). V was clipped by 5 bases and J by 6 bases; unmatched bases: 9. Supplemented by reference TRBV7-9 and TRBJ2-7, the full variable domain reads DTGVSQNPRHKITKRGQNVTFRCDPISEHNRLYWYRQTLGQGPEFLTYFQNEAQLEKSRLLSDRFSAERPKGSFSTLEIQRTEQGDSAMYLCASSEGTGGSEQYFGPGTRLTVT.

The chain has TRBV30 and TRBJ2-3; TRBD2 aligns across 15 bases. The V gene end was trimmed by 7 bases and the J gene end by 3 bases; junction bases not matched to a gene: 5. The CDR3 totals 15 residues. Germline V CDR1 and CDR2: GTSNPN, SVGIG (reference sequence). The DNA for the CDR3 is TGTGCCTCAAGGGGACTAGCGGGGGGAACAGATACGCAGTATTTT. Translating it yields CASRGLAGGTDTQYF.

The V gene is TRBV18, the J gene TRBJ2-2; tentatively, D is TRBD1 (6 bases). Trimming took off 1 base at V and 0 bases at J, with 6 bases between the two ends. The CDR3 covers 15 residues. CDR1 and CDR2 (germline): KGHSH, LQKENI. The CDR3, as DNA: TGTGCCAGCTCACCACAGGGGGCGAACACCGGGGAGCTGTTTTTT. It yields the protein CASSPQGANTGELFF.

This rearrangement joins TRBV5-1 to TRBJ1-1; 8 bases match TRBD1. The trim removed 4 bases at V and 0 bases at J, leaving 11 bases unmatched. Per the germline V gene, CDR1 is SGHRS and CDR2 is YFSETQ. The length of the CDR3 is 17 residues. CDR3 loop: CASSLRENRGLNTEAFF. The CDR3 region has the DNA TGCGCCAGCAGCCTCAGGGAAAACAGGGGGTTGAACACTGAAGCTTTCTTT.

The chain has TRBV19 and TRBJ1-2, with D possibly matching TRBD1 (6 bases). The CDR3 length is 14 residues. V was trimmed by 0 bases and J by 9 bases, leaving 14 bases between them. The germline gives CDR1 LNHDA, CDR2 SQIVND (reference sequence). The CDR3 spells CASSIDPRGLRYTF. Written as DNA, the CDR3 is TGTGCCAGTAGTATAGACCCGCGGGGGCTACGCTACACCTTC.

The genes are TRBV6-5 and TRBJ2-5; 10 bases line up with TRBD2. V lost 5 bases and J lost 2; bases outside the gene matches: 5. CDR3 length: 15 residues. Germline V gives CDR1 MNHEY, CDR2 SVGAGI. CDR3 nucleotides: TGTGCCAGCAGTGCCGGACTAGCGGTACAAGAGACCCAGTACTTC. Amino acids: CASSAGLAVQETQYF.